This T cell receptor beta chain was identified during a study of Ad26.COV2.S vaccination and SARS-CoV-2 variants. Turning to the study itself: Enrollment placed the donor in the COV1001 Ad26.COV2.S trial arm.

The V segment lost 3 bases and the J segment 0 bases; nucleotides outside the gene matches: 19. The CDR3 is 22 amino acids. The germline gives CDR1 SGDLS, CDR2 YYNGEE. Some clones are missing from TCRdb's copy, which holds only in-frame ones; the method was immunoSEQ multiplex PCR. The sample has over 200,000 clones; more than 75% are singletons. Treatment indicated: 15 to 20 received Ad26.COV2.S at low or high dose, single or two shots; several received placebo; per-sample allocation not given. Sampling was performed 63 days after the first vaccine or placebo injection. At a Boston site, the person donating was an adult of 18-55 years.

This TCR came from a person aged 18-65 years who received the Ad26.COV2.S COVID-19 vaccine or a placebo. Sequencing was performed on peripheral blood, taken in a trial of Ad26.COV2.S vaccine versus placebo. The V gene is TRBV9, the J gene TRBJ2-1; 12 positions match TRBD1. CDR3 nucleotide sequence: TGTGCCAGCAGCGCTGGGACAGGGGGCGGTAGCGGGAGGAGAGGCTCCTACAATGAGCAGTTCTTC. Translated: CASSAGTGGGSGRRGSYNEQFF.